This T cell receptor (beta chain) was captured by sequencing in a study of EBV T-cell therapy then PD-1 blockade in nasopharyngeal carcinoma. Treatment defined: AdE1-LMPpoly-expanded autologous EBV-specific T-cell therapy followed by anti-PD-1 nivolumab. On this clone itself: Its target is not known.

The protocol was immunoSEQ multiplex PCR, while the TCRdb copy is restricted to in-frame clones and leaves out a portion. The table lists under 30,000 clones, about 80% of them singletons. The input for sequencing was CD8+ T cells from blood, taken between days 50 and 65 from a patient whose treatment included autologous EBV-specific T cells and nivolumab. The TCR originated in a middle-aged man with nasopharyngeal carcinoma.

CDR3 sequence: CASSYSEAVTNYEQYF. As DNA, the CDR3 is TGTGCCAGCAGTTACTCGGAGGCCGTAACCAACTACGAGCAGTACTTC. The rearrangement joins TRBV6-5 to TRBJ2-7; D is possibly TRBD2 (5 bases). Germline V gives CDR1 MNHEY, CDR2 SVGAGI. The ends were cut back, 0 bases at V and 3 bases at J, with 15 bases in the middle. The CDR3 totals 16 residues.